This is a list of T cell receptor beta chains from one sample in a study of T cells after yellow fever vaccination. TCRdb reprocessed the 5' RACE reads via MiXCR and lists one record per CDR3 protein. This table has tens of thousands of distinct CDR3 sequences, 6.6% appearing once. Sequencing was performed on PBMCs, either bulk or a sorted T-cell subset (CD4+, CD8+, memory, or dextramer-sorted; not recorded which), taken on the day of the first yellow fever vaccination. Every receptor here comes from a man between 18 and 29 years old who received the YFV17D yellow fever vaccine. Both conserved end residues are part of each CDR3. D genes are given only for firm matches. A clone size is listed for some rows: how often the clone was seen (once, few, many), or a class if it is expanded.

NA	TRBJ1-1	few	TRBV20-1	TGCAGTGCTAGCAGGGGCACTGAAGCTTTCTTT	CSASRGTEAFF
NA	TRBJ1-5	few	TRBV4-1	TGCGCCAGCAGCCAATGGAGTGGGGGGCTAGTATTGAGCAATCAGCCCCAGCATTTT	CASSQWSGGLVLSNQPQHF
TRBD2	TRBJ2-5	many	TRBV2	TGTGCCAGCACCAGACTAGCGGCCCCCCAAGAGACCCAGTACTTC	CASTRLAAPQETQYF
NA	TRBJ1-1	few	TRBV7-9	TGTGCCAGCAGCTTATCCGGATTGCGGAACACTGAAGCTTTCTTT	CASSLSGLRNTEAFF
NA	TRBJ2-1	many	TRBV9	TGTGCCAGCAGCGTAGTTGTTGGGGGGCCCGGCAATGAGCAGTTCTTC	CASSVVVGGPGNEQFF
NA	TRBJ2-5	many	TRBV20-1	TGCAGTGCTAGGACTACTCAAGAGACCCAGTACTTC	CSARTTQETQYF
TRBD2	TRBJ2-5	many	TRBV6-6	TGTGCCAGTTATAGCGGGGCGGAGACCCAGTACTTC	CASYSGAETQYF
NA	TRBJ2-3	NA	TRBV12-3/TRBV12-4	TGTGCCAGCAGTTTAGGCGGGGGCCGTAGCACAGATACGCAGTATTTT	CASSLGGGRSTDTQYF
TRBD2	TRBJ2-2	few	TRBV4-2	TGTGCCAGCAGCCAGGGTGGCTCGGCGGGGGGTGCCGGGGAGCTGTTTTTT	CASSQGGSAGGAGELFF
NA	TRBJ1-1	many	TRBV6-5	TGTGCCAGCAGTCGCCCGGGGGTAGGCACTGAAGCTTTCTTT	CASSRPGVGTEAFF
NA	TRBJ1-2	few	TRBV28	TGTGCCAGCAACCCCGGGAATCCTACCTATGGCTACACCTTC	CASNPGNPTYGYTF
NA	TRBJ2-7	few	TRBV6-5	TGTGCCAGCAGTTACTCGAGGACAGCGGCCTACGAGCAGTACTTC	CASSYSRTAAYEQYF
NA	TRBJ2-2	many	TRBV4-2	TGTGCCAGCAGCCAAGTTCCTAGTAGATTCGCCGGGGAGCTGTTTTTT	CASSQVPSRFAGELFF
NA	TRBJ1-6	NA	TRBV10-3	TGTGCCATCAAGAAATCCCCTAATTCACCCCTCCACTTT	CAIKKSPNSPLHF
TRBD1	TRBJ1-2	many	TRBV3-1	TGTGCCAGCAGCGAACAGGGGAATGGCTACACCTTC	CASSEQGNGYTF
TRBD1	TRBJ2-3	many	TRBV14	TGTGCCAGCAGCCAAGTTGGCCTCCGGGACAGGGGCGCAGATACGCAGTATTTT	CASSQVGLRDRGADTQYF
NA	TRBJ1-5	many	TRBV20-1	TGCAGTGCTGGCCCCGGCCGGGATCAGCCCCAGCATTTT	CSAGPGRDQPQHF
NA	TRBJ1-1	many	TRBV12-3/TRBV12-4	TGTGCCAGCAGCGAAACACAGGGCACTGAAGCTTTCTTT	CASSETQGTEAFF
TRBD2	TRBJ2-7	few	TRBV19	TGTGCCAGTAGAGGACTAGCGGGATCCTACGAGCAGTACTTC	CASRGLAGSYEQYF
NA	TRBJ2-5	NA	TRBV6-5	TGTGGCAGCAGCTTCGAAGAGACCCAGTACTTC	CGSSFEETQYF
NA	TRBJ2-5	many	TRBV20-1	TGCAGTGCTAGTGGGAACACCCAAGAGACCCAGTACTTC	CSASGNTQETQYF
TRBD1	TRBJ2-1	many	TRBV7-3	TGTGCCAGCAGCCTCGGACAGGGGGACTACAATGAGCAGTTCTTC	CASSLGQGDYNEQFF
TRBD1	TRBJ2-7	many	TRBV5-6	TGTGCCAGTGATCGGGACAGGGGTTTGCGCGAGCAGTACTTC	CASDRDRGLREQYF
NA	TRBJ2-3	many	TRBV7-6	TGTGCCAGCAGCCAGGACAGCACAGATACGCAGTATTTT	CASSQDSTDTQYF
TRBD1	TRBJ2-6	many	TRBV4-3	TGCGCCAGCAGCCAAGATTTGGGCCAGGGGGCCCTCTCTGGGGCCAACGTCCTGACTTTC	CASSQDLGQGALSGANVLTF
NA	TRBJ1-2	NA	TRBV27	TGTGCCAGCAGTCCCCGGAACGAGTGGGATGGCTACACCTTC	CASSPRNEWDGYTF
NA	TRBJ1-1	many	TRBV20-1	TGCAGTGCTAGAGATCCCGTGGGCACTGAAGCTTTCTTT	CSARDPVGTEAFF
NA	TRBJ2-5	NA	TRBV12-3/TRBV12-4	TGTGCCAGCGCTAAGAGGGGCAACCAAGAGACCCAGTACTTC	CASAKRGNQETQYF
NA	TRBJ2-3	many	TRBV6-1	TGTGCCAGCAGTGAAGTACAGTTCACAGATACGCAGTATTTT	CASSEVQFTDTQYF
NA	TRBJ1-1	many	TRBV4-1	TGCGCCAGCAGCCAAGCAGAGGCGAACACTGAAGCTTTCTTT	CASSQAEANTEAFF
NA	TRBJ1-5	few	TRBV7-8	TGTGCCAGCACCCTACTTCGGGGCCAGCCCCAGCATTTT	CASTLLRGQPQHF
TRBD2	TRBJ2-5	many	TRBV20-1	TGCAGTGCCCCTAGCGGGGGCACTCTTCAAGAGACCCAGTACTTC	CSAPSGGTLQETQYF
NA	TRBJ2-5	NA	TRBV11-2	TGTGCCAGCAGCCCGGGGGCCTTTTCCGGTTGGTACCAAGAGACCCAGTACTTC	CASSPGAFSGWYQETQYF
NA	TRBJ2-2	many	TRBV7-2	TGTGCCAGCAGCTTAGTGGCGCTAGGAACGGAGCTGTTTTTT	CASSLVALGTELFF
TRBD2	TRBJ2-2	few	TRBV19	TGTGCCAGTAGAGCGGGGGGTTCCACCGGGGAGCTGTTTTTT	CASRAGGSTGELFF
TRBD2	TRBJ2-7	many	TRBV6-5	TGTGCCAGCAGTTACTCTCTAGCGGGCCACTCCTACGAGCAGTACTTC	CASSYSLAGHSYEQYF
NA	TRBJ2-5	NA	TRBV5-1	TGCGCCAGCAGCCTGGGACTTGGCCAAGAGACCCAGTACTTC	CASSLGLGQETQYF
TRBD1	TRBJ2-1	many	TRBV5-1	TGCGCCAGCAGGCGGGGACAGGGGGCCTTCAATGAGCAGTTCTTC	CASRRGQGAFNEQFF
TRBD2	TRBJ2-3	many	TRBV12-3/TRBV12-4	TGTGCCAGCAAAGGGCGGGGGTTCACAGATACGCAGTATTTT	CASKGRGFTDTQYF